Given below is one TCR beta chain in context. Trimming stripped 5 bases from V and 1 base from J, with 6 bases between. CDR1 is MNHEY, CDR2 SVGAGI, per germline. This CDR3 has 13 residues. The data belong to a study of blood T cell repertoires in COVID-19. Source study methods: Cell counts per sample came from amplifying reference gene primers. Produced via immunoSEQ multiplex PCR; TCRdb's table is partial and in-frame only. V, J and clone size are taken as reported in that table, and D and trimming were inferred from the DNA itself. This table holds 200,000 to 300,000 clones, approximately 86% found once.

This clonotype was sampled from an older woman with active or convalescent COVID-19. The gene calls are TRBV6-5 and TRBJ1-3; D remains ambiguous. Sequencing input: peripheral blood. The CDR3 protein is CASSRTSGNTIYF. The CDR3, as DNA: TGTGCCAGCAGTCGCACATCTGGAAACACCATATATTTT.